The table lists the clone carrying this TCR beta chain with many counts. Its specificity is unknown. Template material for amplifying TCR beta CDR3 regions consisted of RNA transcripts. In the first-round RT-PCR of the TCR CDR3, the HTBI primer set was used. TCRdb processed the multiplex PCR reads anew with MiXCR; each CDR3 protein has one entry. The data show about 280,000 distinct CDR3 sequences, around a quarter seen once. From germline, CDR1 is SGHDN and CDR2 FVKESK. The V end lost 5 bases, the J end lost 1 base, and 8 bases lay between the germline ends. This CDR3 contains 13 residues. The data were taken from a study of T cells in Graves' hyperthyroidism and ophthalmopathy. Study-level findings and limits: Appearing also in blood were most of the thyroid clonotypes expanded above 0.001.

Source material for PBMCs was more than 7.5 ml fresh peripheral blood. V usage is TRBV14 and J usage is TRBJ1-1; D might be TRBD1 (5 bases). The source is a man aged 40-49 years with Graves' hyperthyroidism that later progressed to Graves' ophthalmopathy. Sequenced input: blood. CDR3 sequence reads: CASSWGRNTEAFF. The CDR3 DNA reads as TGTGCCAGCAGCTGGGGACGGAACACTGAAGCTTTCTTT.